This T cell receptor beta chain was retrieved from a study of T cell repertoires in cytomegalovirus infection. About the research overall: Indicated by public TCR beta signatures were CMV infection and matching HLA type.

Study outcomes and limitations: Carriage of CMV together with the relevant HLA was identifiable through cumulative public TCR beta family frequency.

The table lists this clonotype with a few counts. Its target is not known. Germline trimming cut 5 bases from V and 0 bases from J; bases unmatched to any gene: 7. This CDR3 comprises 16 residues. MiXCR, applied by TCRdb to the reads, yields one record per CDR3 protein. The profile covers around 750,000 distinct CDR3 sequences, with approximately 30% appearing a single time and 12% taken by the ten largest. This material consisted of cultured CD8+ T cells from PBMCs, taken from culture after CMV antigen stimulation. The rearrangement uses TRBV12-3 or TRBV12-4 and TRBJ2-4, with 7 bases lining up with TRBD1. The clonotype comes from a human donor in good health (CMV status not recorded). Some clones in this sample may be carry-over from other donors' samples. CDR3 in DNA: TGTGCCAGCAGTCCCGGGACAGTAATAGCCAAAAACATTCAGTACTTC. Its translation: CASSPGTVIAKNIQYF.